This is a list of T cell receptor beta chains from one sample in a study of blood T cell repertoires in COVID-19. Using immunoSEQ multiplex PCR, the repertoire was profiled, and TCRdb retains in-frame clones only, with some absent. The sample yields just under 150,000 clones, roughly 85% seen once. Sequenced: peripheral blood. The receptors were sampled from a human donor with acute or convalescent COVID-19. The donor label of this sample is uncertain. The CDR3 runs from the conserved cysteine through the conserved F or W. The order of the fields is J gene, D gene, V gene, clone size, CDR3 DNA, CDR3 protein. A D gene is named only where the DNA matches it firmly. Clone size, where shown, is once, few, many, or a class for clones that have expanded.

TRBJ2-3,.,TRBV28,.,TGTGCCAGCACCTACCCTGGGGGCGGGGATACGCAGTATTTT,CASTYPGGGDTQYF
TRBJ1-4,.,TRBV28,.,TGTGCCAGCAGTCGAAGATTTGGCAGGGAAGGTGAAAAACTGTTTTTT,CASSRRFGREGEKLFF
TRBJ2-1,TRBD2,TRBV27,.,TGTGCCAGCAGTTCACTACCACTAGCGGGAGGGCCGCGGGAGCAGTTCTTC,CASSSLPLAGGPREQFF
TRBJ2-3,TRBD1,TRBV4-1,.,TGCGCCAGCAGCCAATGGGACAGGGGTGACACAGATACGCAGTATTTT,CASSQWDRGDTDTQYF
TRBJ2-3,TRBD2,TRBV4-1,.,TGCGCCAGCAGCCAAGGGCGACTAGCGGGGGGTTCAGATACGCAGTATTTT,CASSQGRLAGGSDTQYF
TRBJ1-1,.,TRBV30,.,TGTGCCTGGAGTGTGAGGCGGACCCGGGGCACTGAAGCTTTCTTT,CAWSVRRTRGTEAFF
TRBJ1-2,TRBD1,TRBV11-1,.,TGTGCCAGCAGTCAGATTGGGACAGGGCACTATGGCTACACCTTC,CASSQIGTGHYGYTF
TRBJ1-5,TRBD1,TRBV30,.,TGTGCCTGGAGTGCCGGGACAGGGGAATATCAGCCCCAGCATTTT,CAWSAGTGEYQPQHF
TRBJ2-1,TRBD2,TRBV11-2,.,TGTGCCAGCAGCCTGACTAGCGGCAAATACAATGAGCAGTTCTTC,CASSLTSGKYNEQFF
TRBJ2-7,.,TRBV28,.,TGTGCCAGCAGTCTACGACTCTACGAGCAGTACTTC,CASSLRLYEQYF
TRBJ1-5,TRBD1,TRBV6-1,.,TGTGCCAGCAGTGAAGCGCTCGCCGGGACAGACCATCAGCCCCAGCATTTT,CASSEALAGTDHQPQHF
TRBJ2-1,TRBD1,TRBV2,medium-sized,TGTGCCACCCTTCCGGGACAGGTAATTCCCGGTGAGCAGTTCTTC,CATLPGQVIPGEQFF
TRBJ2-3,.,TRBV4-3,.,TGCGCCAGCAGCCAAGCTGGCAGGAGGGAGTGGGGCACAGATACGCAGTATTTT,CASSQAGRREWGTDTQYF
TRBJ2-6,.,TRBV5-4,once,TGTGCCAGCTGGCCTAGCTCTGGGGCCAACGTCCTGACTTTC,CASWPSSGANVLTF
TRBJ2-2,TRBD1,TRBV13,once,TGTGCCAGCACCCGGGACAGGGTGGGAACCGGGGAGCTGTTTTTT,CASTRDRVGTGELFF
TRBJ1-2,.,TRBV2,.,TGTGCCAGCAGTGTGCGGGACGGACCCTATGGCTACACCTTC,CASSVRDGPYGYTF
TRBJ1-4,.,TRBV6-4,.,TGTGCCAGCTACGTTGAGGGTTGGAGTAATGAAAAACTGTTTTTT,CASYVEGWSNEKLFF
TRBJ2-3,TRBD2,TRBV9,once,TGTGCCAGCAGCGTATCCACTAGCGGGGGGGCCTGGAATACGCAGTATTTT,CASSVSTSGGAWNTQYF
TRBJ1-4,TRBD1,TRBV19,few,TGTGCCAGTAGTACTGGGACAGGGGGCGTTTCACTGTTTTTT,CASSTGTGGVSLFF
TRBJ2-5,.,TRBV18,.,TGTGCCAGCTCACCCAACCAAGAGACCCAGTACTTC,CASSPNQETQYF
TRBJ1-1,.,TRBV5-1,once,TGCGCCAGCAGCCGGGAGGGGGTGATCACTGAAGCTTTCTTT,CASSREGVITEAFF
TRBJ1-5,.,TRBV19,.,TGTGCCACTACCAGTGGGCAACAAATAGGTAGCAATCAGCCCCAGCATTTT,CATTSGQQIGSNQPQHF
TRBJ1-2,.,TRBV7-2,.,TGTGCCAGCAGTCGACTTACACAAAACTATGGCTACACCTTC,CASSRLTQNYGYTF
TRBJ1-2,.,TRBV7-2,.,TGTGCCAGCAGCTTCGACAGCTATGGCTACACCTTC,CASSFDSYGYTF
TRBJ1-2,TRBD1,TRBV5-4,.,TGTGCCAGCAGCCTGACGGGACAGGTCTATGGCTACACCTTC,CASSLTGQVYGYTF
TRBJ2-7,TRBD2,TRBV7-2,.,TGTGCCAGCAGCTTACAGGCGGGACTAGATGAGGGCTACGAGCAGTACTTC,CASSLQAGLDEGYEQYF
TRBJ2-2,.,TRBV3-1/TRBV3-2,.,TGTGCCAGCAGCCGAGCCCCGGGAGTATACACCGGGGAGCTGTTTTTT,CASSRAPGVYTGELFF
TRBJ1-3,.,TRBV30,few,TGTGCCTGGGACTACTCTGGAAACACCATATATTTT,CAWDYSGNTIYF
TRBJ1-1,TRBD1,TRBV10-3,.,TGTGCCGTAGGGGGGACAGACGCCCCCGTTGAAGCTTTCTTT,CAVGGTDAPVEAFF
TRBJ2-2,.,TRBV3-1/TRBV3-2,.,TGTGCCAGCAGCCAAGTGTCTGGGGGGTTGTTTTTT,CASSQVSGGLFF
TRBJ1-1,.,TRBV2,.,TGTGCCAGCAGCACCTACCGTGAAGCTTTCTTT,CASSTYREAFF
TRBJ2-2,TRBD2,TRBV27,.,TGTGCCAGCAGTTTCCAAGCGGGGATCACCGGGGAGCTGTTTTTT,CASSFQAGITGELFF
TRBJ1-5,.,TRBV19,.,TGTGCCAGTAGTACAACCTTCCCCGGCCAGCATTTT,CASSTTFPGQHF
TRBJ1-1,TRBD1,TRBV2,.,TGTGCCAGAGGGACAGGTGAAGCTTTCTTT,CARGTGEAFF
TRBJ2-2,TRBD2,TRBV10-1,.,TGCGCCAGCGCGTGGGGGACTAGCGGGAGGGCCCGACCGAACACCGGGGAGCTGTTTTTT,CASAWGTSGRARPNTGELFF
TRBJ2-1,.,TRBV7-2,.,TGTGCCAGCAGCTTGGGGGGGCCTGTCGAAGTCTCCAGTGAGCAGTTCTTC,CASSLGGPVEVSSEQFF
TRBJ1-1,.,TRBV10-3,.,TGTGCCATCAGTGAGTGGGATGCGGGGTCCACTGAAGCTTTCTTT,CAISEWDAGSTEAFF
TRBJ2-2,.,TRBV6-5,.,TGTGCCAGCAGGGGGGCAGGGTTGGCCGGGGAGCTGTTTTTT,CASRGAGLAGELFF
TRBJ1-2,.,TRBV28,.,TGTGCCAGCAGTTTATCGCAGGAATATTATGGCTACACCTTC,CASSLSQEYYGYTF
TRBJ1-1,.,TRBV5-1,.,TGCGCCAGCAGCTCCCAGGGACAAGGGGGGGCAACTGAAGCTTTCTTT,CASSSQGQGGATEAFF
TRBJ2-3,TRBD2,TRBV11-2,once,TGTGCCAGCAGCCTAAAGGGGGTAGCGGGGTCAGATACGCAGTATTTT,CASSLKGVAGSDTQYF
TRBJ2-2,TRBD1,TRBV18,.,TGTGCCAGCTCATTTGTGGGACAGGGAGGCACCGGGGAGCTGTTTTTT,CASSFVGQGGTGELFF
TRBJ1-4,TRBD1,TRBV11-2,.,TGTGCCAGCCTGGACAGGGAGACAACTAATGAAAAACTGTTTTTT,CASLDRETTNEKLFF
TRBJ2-2,.,TRBV12-3/TRBV12-4,.,TGTGCCACCTTCTATGACACCGGGGAGCTGTTTTTT,CATFYDTGELFF
TRBJ2-5,.,TRBV7-2,.,TGTGCCAGCAGCTTAGTGGGAGTTGCGGAGGAGACCCAGTACTTC,CASSLVGVAEETQYF
TRBJ1-1,TRBD1,TRBV7-3,.,TGTGCCAGCAGCCCGAACAGGGGTTGGACTGAAGCTTTCTTT,CASSPNRGWTEAFF
TRBJ1-6,.,TRBV21-1,once,TGTGCCAGCAGCAAAAGGCAGGGGGCCTATAATTCACCCCTCCACTTT,CASSKRQGAYNSPLHF
TRBJ2-3,.,TRBV30,few,TGTGCCTGGGGGGCGGGCACAGATACGCAGTATTTT,CAWGAGTDTQYF
TRBJ1-5,TRBD1,TRBV29-1,few,TGCAGCGTTGGGCAGGGGGTAGGTCAGCCCCAGCATTTT,CSVGQGVGQPQHF
TRBJ1-6,TRBD1,TRBV19,once,TGTGCCACCAGTGGACAGGGGAATTCACCCCTCCACTTT,CATSGQGNSPLHF
TRBJ1-6,TRBD1,TRBV20-1,.,TGCAGTGCTATCGGACAGGGAAGAAGTTACTTT,CSAIGQGRSYF
TRBJ2-3,.,TRBV3-1/TRBV3-2,.,TGTGCCAGCAGCCAAGATGTGGCAACGCAGTATTTT,CASSQDVATQYF